This TCR beta chain stems from a study of cytomegalovirus exposure and HLA in healthy donors. Overall study results and limits: Later on, an analysis tied under 20,000 TCR beta sequences to HLA alleles at 0.05 false discovery rate. Later, an analysis showed that TCR beta chains associated with HLA were more clonally expanded than others that were equally common. Reportedly, TCR beta sequences accurately predicted HLA-A and HLA-B alleles in most subjects. Altogether, more than 150 TCR beta chains were recorded as cytomegalovirus-associated.

In the case of this clone: Its specificity is unknown.

Researchers ran the PCR with 60 Vbeta and 13 Jbeta primers. TCRdb keeps only in-frame clones here, not all; method: immunoSEQ multiplex PCR. The profile covers some 160,000 clones, with around 75% appearing a single time and around 1.7% taken by the ten largest. The sample taken for sequencing was PBMCs. This TCR was sampled from a woman aged 40 to 55 in good health and CMV-seronegative.

CDR3 protein: CASSLDLPGSYNEQFF. CDR3 DNA: TGCGCCAGCAGCTTGGACCTCCCAGGGTCCTACAATGAGCAGTTCTTC. The chain joins TRBV5-1 to TRBJ2-1; TRBD1 is a possible D gene (5 bases). The CDR3 loop spans 16 amino acids. The V end lost 0 bases, the J end lost 1 base, and 11 bases lay between the germline ends. Germline CDR1 is SGHRS and CDR2 is YFSETQ.